This T cell receptor (beta chain) was retrieved from a study of spatial heterogeneity in lung cancer. General study findings and limits: The number of expanded tumor alpha and beta chains correlated with mutation number.

This clonotype was seen at least ten times. Its antigen remains unidentified. Described time point: sample taken at primary tumor resection. Extraction of whole RNA from tumor, nontumor lung or frozen PBMC preceded unsorted sequencing. Carried by each TCR cDNA molecule was a unique molecular identifier. TCRdb independently ran MiXCR on the 5' RACE reads; one entry per CDR3 protein. The repertoire holds 7,200 or so distinct CDR3 sequences, with around 11% as singletons. This CDR3 contains 14 residues. V was pared by 3 bases and J by 5 bases, with 2 bases of the junction left unmatched. The sample was lung tumor tissue, taken at surgery. The J gene is TRBJ2-2, the V gene TRBV12-3 or TRBV12-4; TRBD1 matches 8 bases. This clonotype was sampled from a male donor with early-stage non-small cell lung cancer. The CDR3 sequence: CASSLQGATGELFF. The CDR3 coding sequence is TGTGCCAGCAGTTTGCAGGGGGCTACCGGGGAGCTGTTTTTT.